A selection of T cell receptor beta chains follows, all from one sample in a study of shared clonotypes between healthy human individuals. TCRdb keeps only in-frame clones here, not all; method: immunoSEQ multiplex PCR. The sample consists of around 1.9 million clones, 93% of them appearing once. Material: naive CD8+ T cells from PBMCs. These receptors came from a man between 18 and 29 years old in good health. Some clones in this sample may be carry-over from other donors' samples. CDR3s include the opening cysteine and the closing phenylalanine or tryptophan. The D gene is left open where the match is weak. Size tells how often a clone was seen (once, few, many) or the class of an expanded clone, and some rows leave it out.

clone_size cdr3_length j_call d_call v_call cdr3_nt cdr3_aa
once 18 TRBJ2-5 TRBD2 TRBV7-2 TGTGCCAGCAGCTTTTCCGGACTAGCGGGCGAGCCTCAAGAGACCCAGTACTTC CASSFSGLAGEPQETQYF
NA 16 TRBJ2-2 NA TRBV5-6 TGTGCCAGCAGCGCCGGGACGGGCCCCTCGGCCGGGGAGCTGTTTTTT CASSAGTGPSAGELFF
NA 14 TRBJ2-1 TRBD2 TRBV11-1 TGTGCCAGCAGCATGGGACTAGCCTTCAATGAGCAGTTCTTC CASSMGLAFNEQFF
few 15 TRBJ1-1 NA TRBV27 TGTGCCAGCAGTTTATCGACGGGGGCCATCACTGAAGCTTTCTTT CASSLSTGAITEAFF
NA 14 TRBJ2-7 TRBD1 TRBV4-3 TGCGCCAGCAGCGGATACAGGGGCCCCTACGAGCAGTACTTC CASSGYRGPYEQYF
NA 17 TRBJ2-1 TRBD2 TRBV4-3 TGCGCCAGCAGCCAAGGAAGACTAGCGGGAGGGCACCATGAGCAGTTCTTC CASSQGRLAGGHHEQFF
NA 16 TRBJ1-2 TRBD1 TRBV28 TGTGCCAGCAGTCAACCGGGACAGGGGTTAAACTATGGCTACACCTTC CASSQPGQGLNYGYTF
NA 15 TRBJ2-2 NA TRBV5-4 TGTGCCAGCAGCTTCAGACAGACGAACACCGGGGAGCTGTTTTTT CASSFRQTNTGELFF
NA 11 TRBJ2-7 NA TRBV6-1 TGTGCCAGCAGTGAGTGGGGCGAGCAGTACTTC CASSEWGEQYF
NA 15 TRBJ2-7 TRBD1 TRBV10-2 TGCGCCAGCAGTGAAGGGACAGGGGTATGGTACGAGCAGTACTTC CASSEGTGVWYEQYF
NA 15 TRBJ1-1 TRBD1 TRBV9 TGTGCCAGCAGCCCGTTCAGGGGGCTGAACACTGAAGCTTTCTTT CASSPFRGLNTEAFF
NA 12 TRBJ1-6 NA TRBV7-9 TGTGCCAGCAGCTGGACAGATTCACCCCTCCACTTT CASSWTDSPLHF
NA 15 TRBJ2-7 TRBD2 TRBV9 TGTGCCAGCAGCGTAGGGATAGCGGGAACCCACGAGCAGTACTTC CASSVGIAGTHEQYF
NA 12 TRBJ2-7 NA TRBV19 TGTGCCACCCTTTCCAGCTCCTACGAGCAGTACTTC CATLSSSYEQYF
NA 17 TRBJ2-2 TRBD2 TRBV7-8 TGTGCCAGCAGCTTACCGGCGGGAGGGCCGAACACCGGGGAGCTGTTTTTT CASSLPAGGPNTGELFF
NA 14 TRBJ2-5 TRBD1 TRBV23-1 TGCGCCAGCAGTCAAAAAGGGGGCGGTGAGACCCAGTACTTC CASSQKGGGETQYF
NA 16 TRBJ2-1 TRBD1 TRBV10-3 TGTGCCATCAGTGAGTCCCAGGACAGGCTCTACAATGAGCAGTTCTTC CAISESQDRLYNEQFF
NA 14 TRBJ2-7 TRBD1 TRBV7-9 TGTGCCAGCAGCTCTAGACAGGGCAGACACGAGCAGTACTTC CASSSRQGRHEQYF
NA 15 TRBJ2-5 TRBD2 TRBV11-1 TGTGCCAGCAGCTTAGAAGACGGGGGGAGAGAGACCCAGTACTTC CASSLEDGGRETQYF
NA 13 TRBJ2-1 TRBD1 TRBV28 TGTGCCAGCAGTAGGTCCAGGGGGTTAGAGCAGTTCTTC CASSRSRGLEQFF
NA 17 TRBJ2-3 TRBD2 TRBV7-2 TGTGCCAGCAGCTTACCCCCTAGCGGGAGGTGGGAAGATACGCAGTATTTT CASSLPPSGRWEDTQYF
NA 14 TRBJ1-2 NA TRBV27 TGTGCCAGCAGTTTAATCGGTGCAGGGGTAGGCTACACCTTC CASSLIGAGVGYTF
NA 19 TRBJ2-1 TRBD2 TRBV7-9 TGTGCCAGCAGCCTCGACGGACTAGCTTCGGGGAACTCCTACAATGAGCAGTTCTTC CASSLDGLASGNSYNEQFF
NA 12 TRBJ2-3 NA TRBV7-9 TGTGCCAGCAGCCCAAAACGGGATACGCAGTATTTT CASSPKRDTQYF
NA 14 TRBJ2-2 TRBD1 TRBV9 TGTGCCAGCAGCGACAGGGGGCGAGGAGGGGAGCTGTTTTTT CASSDRGRGGELFF
NA 17 TRBJ2-2 TRBD2 TRBV27 TGTGCCAGCAGTAGGACTAGCGGGGCACTGAACACCGGGGAGCTGTTTTTT CASSRTSGALNTGELFF
NA 14 TRBJ1-1 NA TRBV19 TGTGCCAGTAGTATAGTATCCCCGAACACTGAAGCTTTCTTT CASSIVSPNTEAFF
NA 14 TRBJ1-2 NA TRBV6-6 TGTGCCAGCAGTTACTCGACTTCAGCTTACGGCTACACCTTC CASSYSTSAYGYTF
NA 19 TRBJ2-1 TRBD2 TRBV27 TGTGCCAGCAGTTTAAGAGCACCGGGACTAGCGGGAGTAGATAATGAGCAGTTCTTC CASSLRAPGLAGVDNEQFF
NA 14 TRBJ2-7 NA TRBV6-6 TGTGCCAGCAGCCCAACGGACAGCGGCTACGAGCAGTACTTC CASSPTDSGYEQYF
NA 15 TRBJ2-3 TRBD2 TRBV15 TGTGCCACCAGCAGAGGACTAGCGGGAGTGGATACGCAGTATTTT CATSRGLAGVDTQYF
NA 15 TRBJ2-1 NA TRBV19 TGTGCCAGTAGTATAGCGGGGATATCCTACAATGAGCAGTTCTTC CASSIAGISYNEQFF
NA 15 TRBJ2-2 NA TRBV10-3 TGTGCCATCAGTGATAAGGGTTTGCGCACCGGGGAGCTGTTTTTT CAISDKGLRTGELFF
NA 12 TRBJ2-7 NA TRBV29-1 TGCAGCGTTGAAGTTCCGGGCTACGAGCAGTACTTC CSVEVPGYEQYF
few 11 TRBJ1-2 NA TRBV29-1 TGCAGCGTCTGGACAGTTCGTGGCTACACCTTC CSVWTVRGYTF
NA 18 TRBJ2-7 TRBD1 TRBV28 TGTGCCAGCAGTTTCACGGACAGGGACGCGGCCCCTTCCTACGAGCAGTACTTC CASSFTDRDAAPSYEQYF
NA 14 TRBJ2-1 NA TRBV7-2 TGTGCCAGCAGCCTTGGACGGGGGATCAATGAGCAGTTCTTC CASSLGRGINEQFF
NA 16 TRBJ2-1 TRBD2 TRBV10-2 TGCGCCAGCAGCATTAGCGGGAGGACCCTCCCCGATGAGCAGTTCTTC CASSISGRTLPDEQFF
NA 14 TRBJ1-2 NA TRBV28 TGTGCCAGCAGACCACGGACAGAAATCTATGGCTACACCTTC CASRPRTEIYGYTF
NA 13 TRBJ2-7 NA TRBV7-6 TGTGCCAGCAGCCCCGGGCTCGCGAGCGAGCAGTACTTC CASSPGLASEQYF
NA 11 TRBJ2-7 NA TRBV28 TGTGCCAGCAGGGACGGCTACGAGCAGTACTTC CASRDGYEQYF
few 13 TRBJ2-7 NA TRBV27 TGTGCCAGCGCAGGGCGAGGCCCCTACGAGCAGTACTTC CASAGRGPYEQYF
NA 18 TRBJ2-7 TRBD2 TRBV19 TGTGCCAGTAGTCATGGTTCCCATCGGGAGGTTTCCCCCTACGAGCAGTACTTC CASSHGSHREVSPYEQYF
few 13 TRBJ1-5 NA TRBV10-3 TGTGCCATCAGTAACGACAGATACCAGCCCCAGCATTTT CAISNDRYQPQHF
once 15 TRBJ2-7 TRBD1 TRBV9 TGTGCCAGCAGCGTAGGCGCAGGGGGTACCTACGAGCAGTACTTC CASSVGAGGTYEQYF
NA 12 TRBJ1-1 NA TRBV6-1 TGTGCCAGCCCACCCAGGGTCACTGAAGCTTTCTTT CASPPRVTEAFF
NA 15 TRBJ2-1 NA TRBV29-1 TGCAGCGTTGAAGATCCGGTGGAGCTCGGCAATGAGCAGTTCTTC CSVEDPVELGNEQFF
NA 14 TRBJ2-1 TRBD2 TRBV7-9 TGTGCCAGCAAGGGAGCGGGAGCTTACAATGAGCAGTTCTTC CASKGAGAYNEQFF
few 13 TRBJ1-1 NA TRBV9 TGTGCCAGCAGCGACGACCGGAGGGGAGAAGCTTTCTTT CASSDDRRGEAFF
NA 14 TRBJ2-7 NA TRBV11-2 TGTGCCAGCAGCCAGGGCAGGGGTTCCTACGAGCAGTACTTC CASSQGRGSYEQYF
NA 16 TRBJ1-2 NA TRBV5-1 TGCGCCAGCAGCCGGACCCCCCGACTGGGAATAAATGGCTACACCTTC CASSRTPRLGINGYTF
NA 14 TRBJ2-7 TRBD1 TRBV28 TGTGCCAGCAGTCTAGGGACAGGGTGGGACGAGCAGTACTTC CASSLGTGWDEQYF
NA 15 TRBJ2-7 NA TRBV29-1 TGCAGCGTGTATCCCGGGACCTCCCTGGGGTACGAGCAGTACTTC CSVYPGTSLGYEQYF
NA 15 TRBJ2-3 TRBD2 TRBV28 TGTGCCAGCGGACTAGCGGGCACTCGCACAGATACGCAGTATTTT CASGLAGTRTDTQYF
NA 13 TRBJ1-2 NA TRBV7-9 TGTGCCAGCAGCAGGGGGGTTAACTATGGCTACACCTTC CASSRGVNYGYTF